This entry is about one TCR beta chain. Its antigen is unidentified. The data belong to a study of T cells in localized non-small cell lung cancer. The method was immunoSEQ multiplex PCR; TCRdb's version includes in-frame clones alone and lacks a portion of them. The repertoire holds some 38,000 clones, with 86% as singletons. General observations from the study: Longer survival (overall) was linked to higher T cell density in blood. Maximal T cell clonality occurred in uninvolved adjacent lung, with tumor ranking below it. Of the top 100 tumor clones, median roughly 55 were in adjacent lung, 25 to 30 among its top 100.

With V trimmed by 4 bases and J by 0 bases, 19 bases remained unmatched. Germline loops: CDR1 SGHRS, CDR2 YFSETQ. The CDR3 length is 21 residues. The chain carries TRBV5-1 and TRBJ2-6; 7 bases line up with TRBD1. The receptor comes from a male donor at least 60 years old with stage II lung adenocarcinoma. Sequenced material: peripheral blood mononuclear cells, taken before any cancer treatment. The CDR3 region is CASSRRPTTTGLSSGANVLTF. CDR3 sequence (DNA): TGCGCCAGCAGCCGACGGCCTACAACGACAGGGTTAAGCTCTGGGGCCAACGTCCTGACTTTC.